These 17 T cell receptor beta chains were all obtained from the same sample, sequenced in a study of cytomegalovirus exposure and HLA in healthy donors. The PCR used 60 Vbeta and 13 Jbeta primers. Assay used: immunoSEQ multiplex PCR; TCRdb lists only in-frame clones, some missing. The repertoire consists of 150,000 to 180,000 clones, with about 68% occurring once and the leading ten covering under 2.5%. The source material was PBMCs. Source of these receptors: a man in his thirties or forties in good health and CMV-seronegative.

This chain uses TRBV19 with TRBJ1-5, with D tentatively TRBD1 (6 bases). The CDR3 covers 16 residues. The V end lost 5 bases, the J end lost 0 bases, and 14 bases lay between the germline ends. Germline V gene lookup returns CDR1 LNHDA and CDR2 SQIVND (reference sequence). CDR3 protein: CASSLRQEYSNQPQHF. CDR3 coding DNA: TGTGCCAGTAGTCTCAGACAGGAGTATAGCAATCAGCCCCAGCATTTT.

V gene TRBV7-9 combines with J gene TRBJ1-3, with 9 bases identical to TRBD1. The V gene's germline CDR1 is SEHNR and CDR2 FQNEAQ (reference sequence). This CDR3 spans 18 amino acids. Germline trimming cut 5 bases from V and 5 bases from J; bases unmatched to any gene: 16. CDR3 nucleotides: TGTGCCAGCAGCCCACCACCGGCCGGGACAGGGTGGAGAAACACCATATATTTT. Translating gives CASSPPPAGTGWRNTIYF.

The CDR3, as DNA: TGTGCCATCAGTGGGACAGGGTACTCTGGAAACACCATATATTTT. The encoded protein is CAISGTGYSGNTIYF. V usage is TRBV10-3 and J usage is TRBJ1-3, with 8 nucleotides matching TRBD1. Germline V CDR1 and CDR2: ENHRY, SYGVKD. With V trimmed by 4 bases and J by 0 bases, 2 bases remained unmatched. The CDR3 covers 15 residues.

The table lists this clone with a few counts. The genes are TRBV4-3 and TRBJ1-4; possibly TRBD1 for D (6 bases). Trimming took off 1 base at V and 7 bases at J, with 16 bases between the two ends. Germline assignment: CDR1 LGHNA and CDR2 YSLEER. The CDR3 totals 16 residues. CDR3 residues: CASSQAGVGSIEKLFF. For the CDR3, the DNA is TGCGCCAGCAGCCAAGCAGGGGTGGGAAGTATTGAAAAACTGTTTTTT.

The sample holds one count of this clone. The chain joins TRBV9 to TRBJ2-1, with a weak D call TRBD2 (5 bases). Trimming took off 4 bases at V and 7 bases at J, with 21 bases between the two ends. Germline V gene sequence: CDR1 SGDLS, CDR2 YYNGEE. This CDR3 is 16 amino acids long. The CDR3 DNA reads TGTGCCAGCAGCTTATCCACTAGTAGGGTTGAAAATGAGCAGTTCTTC. The encoded protein is CASSLSTSRVENEQFF.

The CDR3 bases are TGTGCCAGCAGTCCCCTTGTTTCCCGCGAGAGCACAGATACGCAGTATTTT. It yields the protein CASSPLVSRESTDTQYF. The V call is TRBV28, the J call TRBJ2-3; D gene unclear. The V end lost 5 bases, the J end lost 0 bases, and 18 bases lay between the germline ends. Germline V gives CDR1 MDHEN, CDR2 SYDVKM. This CDR3 has 17 amino acids.

J is TRBJ2-2 and V is TRBV18; D is undetermined. The CDR3 sequence is 14 residues long. Germline V lookup: CDR1 KGHSH, CDR2 LQKENI. The germline V and J ends were trimmed by 0 bases and 5 bases, with 7 bases remaining between them. CDR3 loop: CASSPPAGTGELFF. CDR3 coding DNA: TGTGCCAGCTCACCACCGGCAGGTACCGGGGAGCTGTTTTTT.

CDR3 sequence: CASSPGHLNYGYTF. CDR3 nucleotides: TGTGCCAGCAGTCCGGGACACCTTAACTATGGCTACACCTTC. The chain links TRBV6-4 to TRBJ1-2; tentatively, D is TRBD1 (6 bases). CDR3 length equals 14 residues. Trimming took off 5 bases at V and 1 base at J, with 11 bases between the two ends. Per the germline V gene, CDR1 is MRHNA and CDR2 is SNTAGT.

J is TRBJ2-1 and V is TRBV7-2, with 12 bases that match TRBD1. The V gene end was trimmed by 5 bases and the J gene end by 6 bases; junction bases not matched to a gene: 5. Looked up from germline, CDR1 is SGHTA and CDR2 is FQGNSA. This CDR3 is built from 15 residues. The chain's CDR3 is CASSHRDRGLNEQFF. As DNA, the CDR3 is TGTGCCAGCAGCCACCGGGACAGGGGGCTCAATGAGCAGTTCTTC.

The chain carries TRBV19 and TRBJ2-3; 7 nucleotides match TRBD2. Trimming cost V 3 bases and J 1 base; bases outside gene matches: 4. Germline V gene data show CDR1 as LNHDA and CDR2 as SQIVND (reference sequence). This CDR3 has 15 residues. CDR3 amino acids: CASSMVAGGTDTQYF. The CDR3 DNA sequence: TGTGCCAGTAGTATGGTGGCGGGGGGCACAGATACGCAGTATTTT.

V is TRBV5-5 and J is TRBJ2-3; TRBD2 matches at 10 bases. The junction had 17 bases not matched to a gene; V was cut back by 0 bases and J by 10 bases. The CDR3 extends over 18 amino acids. Germline CDR1 and CDR2: SGHKS and YYEKEE (reference sequence). This chain's CDR3 is CASSLVLAGMGVGDPQYF. CDR3 bases: TGTGCCAGCAGCTTGGTACTAGCGGGGATGGGAGTAGGGGATCCGCAGTATTTT.

The CDR3 protein is CASSSYNQPQHF. The CDR3 bases are TGTGCCAGCAGCTCTTACAATCAGCCCCAGCATTTT. The chain recombines TRBV5-6 with TRBJ1-5; D remains ambiguous. This CDR3 spans 12 amino acids. Trimming pared 3 bases from V and 3 bases from J, leaving 4 bases between. Germline V gene lookup returns CDR1 SGHDT and CDR2 YYEEEE.

The V call is TRBV7-3, the J call TRBJ2-2, with 13 bases aligning to TRBD2. The CDR3 runs 20 residues. The germline CDR1 and CDR2 sequences are SGHTA and FQGTGA. Trimming removed 4 bases from V and 5 bases from J; junction bases left unmatched: 16. Here the CDR3 DNA reads TGTGCCAGCAGCTCGCCCCCCGGACTAGCGGGGGCCCCAAGGACCGGGGAGCTGTTTTTT. Translation gives CASSSPPGLAGAPRTGELFF.

The CDR3 sequence is CASSSPGRNIQYF. The CDR3 nucleotides are TGTGCCAGCAGTTCCCCAGGGAGGAACATTCAGTACTTC. The chain recombines TRBV6-1 with TRBJ2-4; D perhaps matches TRBD2 (6 bases). The CDR3 is 13 amino acids. V was shortened by 5 bases and J by 7 bases, with 12 bases between the two germline ends. Germline V lookup: CDR1 MNHNS, CDR2 SASEGT.

The chain employs TRBV5-4 and TRBJ1-6; TRBD1 is a possible D gene (6 bases). This CDR3 has 15 residues. Germline loops: CDR1 SGHNT, CDR2 YYREEE (reference sequence). Trimming took off 6 bases at V and 7 bases at J, with 17 bases between the two ends. CDR3 sequence reads: CASTPGQGPNSPLHF. The DNA of the CDR3 is TGTGCCAGCACCCCGGGGCAGGGGCCAAATTCACCCCTCCACTTT.

This clone was counted only a few times. V gene TRBV7-8 combines with J gene TRBJ2-7; D may be TRBD1 (5 bases). The V end was cut by 2 bases, the J end by 5 bases, with 7 bases between. The V gene's germline CDR1 is SGHVS and CDR2 FQNEAQ. This CDR3 has 12 residues. CDR3 sequence (DNA): TGTGCCAGCAGCTTACAGGGCCACGAGCAGTACTTC. This gives the protein CASSLQGHEQYF. The whole variable domain, remainder taken from reference TRBV7-8 and TRBJ2-7, is GAGVSQSPRYKVAKRGQDVALRCDPISGHVSLFWYQQALGQGPEFLTYFQNEAQLDKSGLPSDRFFAERPEGSVSTLKIQRTQQEDSAVYLCASSLQGHEQYFGPGTRLTVT.

This clone was seen only once. This chain links TRBV6-6 with TRBJ1-6; D possibly corresponds to TRBD1 (6 bases). This CDR3 contains 15 residues. The V end lost 2 bases, the J end lost 4 bases, and 9 bases lay between the germline ends. CDR1 and CDR2 (germline): MNHNY, SVGAGI (reference sequence). The CDR3 DNA sequence: TGTGCCAGCAGTTACGAACAGGGTTATAATTCACCCCTCCACTTT. Protein sequence: CASSYEQGYNSPLHF.